The 25 T cell receptor beta chains listed next were all sequenced from one sample in a study of a mutant IDH1 vaccine in newly diagnosed glioma. Data came from immunoSEQ multiplex PCR; TCRdb stores just in-frame clones and leaves some out. The table shows approximately 25,000 clones, with 65% to 80% occurring only once. Time point reported: week 5, during vaccination. Vaccinated patients received 300 ug of mutant IDH1 20-mer peptide per dose, with topical imiquimod. Their antigens are not known. The material sequenced was PBMCs, taken from a glioma patient whose treatment included an IDH1 peptide vaccine. These receptors all stem from a middle-aged man with glioma.

In nucleotides, the CDR3 is TGTGCCAGCAGTTACGGGCCGCTCTCCTACGAGCAGTACGTC. This gives the protein CASSYGPLSYEQYV. The V and J genes are TRBV6-5 and TRBJ2-7; D call uncertain. Germline CDR1 MNHEY, CDR2 SVGAGI. This CDR3 contains 14 residues. Trimming removed 2 bases from V and 0 bases from J, with 8 bases in between.

The sample holds a few counts of this clone. V and J are TRBV19 and TRBJ1-5; TRBD1 agrees at 8 bases. The germline V gene has CDR1 LNHDA and CDR2 SQIVND (reference sequence). With 6 bases clipped from V and 2 bases from J, the junction kept 3 bases outside the gene matches. The CDR3 is 14 amino acids. The CDR3 is CASSDRGGNQPQHF. The CDR3 DNA is TGTGCCAGTAGCGACAGGGGCGGCAATCAGCCCCAGCATTTT.

The chain employs TRBV9 and TRBJ2-5; perhaps TRBD2 as D (6 bases). Germline V gene data show CDR1 as SGDLS and CDR2 as YYNGEE. This CDR3 contains 16 residues. Trimming removed 4 bases at V and 4 bases at J, with 20 bases between. The CDR3 sequence is CASSSPTEGAVETQYF. As DNA, the CDR3 is TGTGCCAGCAGCTCCCCTACGGAGGGAGCCGTAGAGACCCAGTACTTC.

The rearrangement uses TRBV5-4 and TRBJ1-3, with D unclear. Germline V CDR1 and CDR2: SGHNT, YYREEE (reference sequence). The CDR3 consists of 14 residues. Trimming left V 3 bases short and J 4 bases short, with 11 bases between. The DNA of the CDR3 is TGTGCCAGCAGCTCGCGGGCCCAAGGAAACACCATATATTTT. Protein product: CASSSRAQGNTIYF.

This clone was counted a single time. The chain recombines TRBV6-5 with TRBJ1-2, with D maybe TRBD1 (5 bases). This CDR3 comprises 13 residues. Germline V gene data show CDR1 as MNHEY and CDR2 as SVGAGI. Trimming took 6 bases from V and 4 from J, leaving 12 bases between them. DNA of the CDR3: TGTGCCAGCAGAGGGCAGGGACGCTATGGCTACACCTTC. Translating it yields CASRGQGRYGYTF.

The V gene is TRBV6-1, the J gene TRBJ1-6, with no clear D. Germline V lookup: CDR1 MNHNS, CDR2 SASEGT. CDR3 length: 13 residues. V shed 6 bases and J shed 8 bases, with 11 bases lying between them. The CDR3 region is CASSFTSYSPLHF. In DNA, the CDR3 is TGTGCCAGCAGCTTCACTTCCTATTCACCCCTCCACTTT.

The chain recombines TRBV18 with TRBJ2-5; D is undetermined. Germline V gene lookup returns CDR1 KGHSH and CDR2 LQKENI. The CDR3 contains 14 residues. Deletions cut 4 bases from V and 3 bases from J, with 12 bases between. CDR3: CASSLSAVEETQYF. The CDR3 region has the DNA TGTGCCAGCTCACTTTCCGCGGTGGAAGAGACCCAGTACTTC.

This clone was picked up one time. This chain joins TRBV18 and TRBJ2-1; tentative D call: TRBD1 (6 bases). Germline values: CDR1 KGHSH, CDR2 LQKENI. The V end lost 3 bases, the J end lost 1 base, and 10 bases lay between the germline ends. This CDR3 spans 15 amino acids. The CDR3, as DNA: TGTGCCAGCTCACCTAGGACAGAATCCTACAATGAGCAGTTCTTC. It yields the protein CASSPRTESYNEQFF.

This sequence joins TRBV5-5 and TRBJ2-7, with 7 bases fitting TRBD2. The germline V gene has CDR1 SGHKS and CDR2 YYEKEE (reference sequence). This CDR3 is built from 15 residues. The junction had 5 bases not matched to a gene; V was cut back by 2 bases and J by 0 bases. The DNA for the CDR3 is TGTGCCAGCAGCTTAGGCGGGGAGGGCTCCTACGAGCAGTACGTC. It yields the protein CASSLGGEGSYEQYV.

The chain links TRBV18 to TRBJ1-2, with D possibly being TRBD1 (6 bases). There are 14 residues in the CDR3. Germline V CDR1 and CDR2: KGHSH, LQKENI. Trimming removed 2 bases at V and 4 bases at J, with 11 bases between. The CDR3 region has the DNA TGTGCCAGCTCACCAGCCGGGGGCGGCTATGGCTACACCTTC. Its translation: CASSPAGGGYGYTF.

This clone is medium-sized within its sample. The rearrangement joins TRBV19 to TRBJ1-2, with D unclear. Germline CDR1 reads LNHDA; CDR2 reads SQIVND (reference sequence). The CDR3 has 13 amino acids. V was cut by 7 bases and J by 6 bases, with 15 bases left in between. The CDR3, as DNA: TGTGCCAGTACTTCCCGCGCGGGCGATGGCTACACCTTC. Protein: CASTSRAGDGYTF. Based on the CDR3 plus reference TRBV19 and TRBJ1-2, the full variable domain is DGGITQSPKYLFRKEGQNVTLSCEQNLNHDAMYWYRQDPGQGLRLIYYSQIVNDFQKGDIAEGYSVSREKKESFPLTVTSAQKNPTAFYLCASTSRAGDGYTFGSGTRLTVV.

The chain employs TRBV6-5 and TRBJ2-7; TRBD1 might be the D (6 bases). Trimming pared 8 bases from V and 1 base from J, leaving 12 bases between. Germline CDR1 reads MNHEY; CDR2 reads SVGAGI. The CDR3 has 13 amino acids. CDR3 loop: CASREGVSYEQYF. CDR3 coding DNA: TGTGCCAGCCGCGAGGGGGTATCCTACGAGCAGTACTTC.

Of note for this clone: The junction departs from the called germline gene at one end, perhaps through a read error. This rearrangement joins TRBV20-1 to TRBJ2-1; weak D call: TRBD1 (5 bases). CDR1 is DFQATT, CDR2 SNEGSKA, per germline (reference sequence). The CDR3 sequence is 11 residues long. The CDR3 reads CSATLNPGSLF. The CDR3 DNA sequence: TGCAGTGCGACCTTGAACCCAGGGTCTCTCTTC.

This chain uses TRBV11-1 with TRBJ2-5; the match to TRBD1 covers 8 bases. Trimming removed 2 bases from V and 5 bases from J; junction bases left unmatched: 7. Germline V gene data show CDR1 as SGHAT and CDR2 as FQDESV (reference sequence). CDR3 size: 15 residues. In DNA, the CDR3 is TGTGCCAGCAGCTTACAGGCAGGGGGCTCGGAGACCCAGTACTTC. Its protein is CASSLQAGGSETQYF.

This chain uses TRBV7-2 with TRBJ2-7, with TRBD2 matching over 8 bases. The length of the CDR3 is 13 residues. The germline V gene encodes CDR1 SGHTA and CDR2 FQGNSA. V gave up 4 bases and J gave up 6 bases; unmatched junction bases: 5. CDR3 sequence reads: CASSSRLAGEQYV. Here the CDR3 DNA reads TGTGCCAGCAGCTCCCGGCTAGCGGGCGAGCAGTACGTC.

The chain carries TRBV19 and TRBJ2-3; 13 bases align to TRBD2. The CDR3 runs to 17 residues. CDR1 and CDR2 from the germline V gene are LNHDA and SQIVND (reference sequence). J lost 4 bases, V lost 9 bases, and 13 bases had no gene match. For the CDR3, the DNA is TGTGCCAGCAGTCCCTTTGGACTAGCGGGAGCCGCAGATACGCAGTATTTT. Its protein product is CASSPFGLAGAADTQYF.

Only a few counts were recorded for this clone. The genes are TRBV19 and TRBJ2-2; D is unresolved. Germline CDR1 is LNHDA and CDR2 is SQIVND (reference sequence). The CDR3 covers 15 residues. Deletions cut 3 bases from V and 3 bases from J, with 11 bases between. The DNA of the CDR3 is TGTGCCAGTAGTATGAAGTTAGGAGACACCGGGGAGCTGTTTTTT. Protein: CASSMKLGDTGELFF.

This clone was counted a few times. The V and J genes are TRBV7-6 and TRBJ2-3, with a tentative D call TRBD2 (6 bases). V lost 4 bases and J 7 bases, leaving 9 bases between the germline ends. CDR1 and CDR2 from the germline V gene are SGHVS and FNYEAQ. The CDR3 is 12 residues long. This chain's CDR3 is CASSSDYNTQYF. The CDR3 region has the DNA TGTGCCAGCAGCTCGGACTACAATACGCAGTATTTT. Using reference TRBV7-6 and TRBJ2-3 for the parts outside the CDR3, the full variable domain is GAGVSQSPRYKVTKRGQDVALRCDPISGHVSLYWYRQALGQGPEFLTYFNYEAQQDKSGLPNDRFSAERPEGSISTLTIQRTEQRDSAMYRCASSSDYNTQYFGPGTRLTVL.

This chain connects TRBV7-8 to TRBJ2-1, with 13 bases matching TRBD2. With 5 bases clipped from V and 3 bases from J, the junction kept 4 bases outside the gene matches. The CDR3 is 16 residues long. Germline CDR1 and CDR2: SGHVS and FQNEAQ. The CDR3 protein is CASSPGLAGYYNEQFF. The CDR3 nucleotides are TGTGCCAGCAGCCCGGGACTAGCGGGATACTACAATGAGCAGTTCTTC.

The chain couples TRBV7-9 to TRBJ2-1, with D maybe TRBD2 (6 bases). This CDR3 is 17 amino acids long. Germline-derived CDR1 and CDR2 are SEHNR and FQNEAQ (reference sequence). Trimming pared 6 bases from V and 0 bases from J, leaving 18 bases between. CDR3 in amino acids: CASRFLGSGSSYNEQFF. The DNA for the CDR3 is TGTGCCAGCAGGTTTCTAGGATCCGGGAGCTCCTACAATGAGCAGTTCTTC.

The genes are TRBV6-1 and TRBJ1-5, with D possibly matching TRBD1 (5 bases). The CDR3 consists of 15 residues. V gave up 0 bases and J gave up 6 bases, with 12 bases separating them. In germline, CDR1 is MNHNS, CDR2 SASEGT. CDR3 nucleotide sequence: TGTGCCAGCAGTGAAGCGGGGGGGGTAGTTCAGCCCCAGCATTTT. Protein: CASSEAGGVVQPQHF.

This clone was found once. The chain combines TRBV11-2 with TRBJ1-6; no definite D call. Germline-derived CDR1 and CDR2 are SGHAT and FQNNGV. The V end lost 1 base, the J end lost 9 bases, and 7 bases lay between the germline ends. CDR3 size: 13 residues. CDR3: CASSLATSSPLHF. The CDR3 DNA reads TGTGCCAGCAGCTTAGCGACAAGTTCACCCCTCCACTTT.

The CDR3 sequence is CASSLAHTGTEAFF. CDR3 nucleotide sequence: TGTGCCAGCAGCTTAGCACACACGGGCACTGAAGCTTTCTTT. J is TRBJ1-1 and V is TRBV7-6, with D unclear. V lost 0 bases, J lost 4 bases, and 9 bases lay in between. Germline values: CDR1 SGHVS, CDR2 FNYEAQ. The CDR3 is 14 residues long. Full variable domain (outside the CDR3, taken from reference TRBV7-6 and TRBJ1-1): GAGVSQSPRYKVTKRGQDVALRCDPISGHVSLYWYRQALGQGPEFLTYFNYEAQQDKSGLPNDRFSAERPEGSISTLTIQRTEQRDSAMYRCASSLAHTGTEAFFGQGTRLTVV.

This chain links TRBV19 with TRBJ1-3, with unresolved D. Deletions cut 1 base from V and 4 bases from J, with 5 bases between. CDR1 LNHDA and CDR2 SQIVND come from the germline V gene (reference sequence). There are 13 residues in the CDR3. Here the CDR3 DNA reads TGTGCCAGTAGTATAGGAGAAGGAAACACCATATATTTT. Protein: CASSIGEGNTIYF.

The chain is built from TRBV9 and TRBJ1-1; 7 nucleotides line up with TRBD1. The V segment lost 4 bases and the J segment 4 bases; nucleotides outside the gene matches: 7. Germline assignment: CDR1 SGDLS and CDR2 YYNGEE. The CDR3 is 14 amino acids. The CDR3 sequence is CASSPHRGPTEAFF. The CDR3 DNA reads TGTGCCAGCAGCCCCCACAGGGGCCCCACTGAAGCTTTCTTT.